These 15 T cell receptor beta chains were all obtained from the same sample, sequenced in a study of blood T cell repertoires in COVID-19. Measured with immunoSEQ multiplex PCR; TCRdb has only the in-frame clones, and not every one. This sample has some 100,000 clones, with 85% to 90% found just once. The source material was peripheral blood. Receptors were obtained from an elderly woman with active COVID-19.

J is TRBJ1-1 and V is TRBV4-2; TRBD1 is a possible D gene (6 bases). V was pared by 11 bases and J by 8 bases, with 15 bases between. The CDR3 covers 11 residues. CDR1 LGHNA and CDR2 YNFKEQ come from the germline V gene. Here the CDR3 DNA reads TGTGCCGCCTTGGGGGCGCAGGAAGCTTTCTTT. It yields the protein CAALGAQEAFF.

The chain carries TRBV27 and TRBJ1-5, with D perhaps TRBD1 (5 bases). V lost 5 bases and J lost 2, with 16 bases in between. The CDR3 totals 16 residues. Per germline, CDR1 MNHEY and CDR2 SMNVEV (reference sequence). CDR3 amino acids: CASSLVWGGGNQPQHF. The DNA for the CDR3 is TGTGCCAGCAGTCTAGTGTGGGGGGGTGGCAATCAGCCCCAGCATTTT.

The rearrangement uses TRBV20-1 and TRBJ2-2; 10 nucleotides agree with TRBD1. CDR1 DFQATT and CDR2 SNEGSKA come from the germline V gene (reference sequence). The CDR3 is 16 amino acids. The V segment lost 3 bases and the J segment 6 bases; nucleotides outside the gene matches: 10. This CDR3 reads CSASTRTGGKPGELFF. The DNA for the CDR3 is TGCAGTGCTAGTACCAGGACAGGGGGGAAACCCGGGGAGCTGTTTTTT.

The chain is built from TRBV25-1 and TRBJ2-1, with TRBD2 matching 7 bases. Germline trimming cut 0 bases from V and 6 bases from J; bases unmatched to any gene: 14. The CDR3 length is 18 residues. CDR1 is MGHDK, CDR2 SYGVNS, per germline. The CDR3 DNA reads TGTGCCAGCAGTGAATATATCGGACTAGACCACGGGCTCAATGAGCAGTTCTTC. Protein sequence: CASSEYIGLDHGLNEQFF.

The chain has TRBV29-1 and TRBJ2-7, with D perhaps TRBD1 (5 bases). CDR1 is SQVTM, CDR2 ANQGSEA, per germline. The CDR3 runs 13 residues. The V gene lost 7 bases and the J gene lost 3 bases, with 16 bases spanning the gap. CDR3 residues: CSASLTAYYEQYF. CDR3 bases: TGCAGCGCCTCGTTGACAGCCTACTACGAGCAGTACTTC.

The rearrangement links TRBV27 to TRBJ1-2; 11 positions match TRBD1. The CDR3 extends over 14 amino acids. Looked up from germline, CDR1 is MNHEY and CDR2 is SMNVEV (reference sequence). Trimming removed 4 bases from V and 7 bases from J; junction bases left unmatched: 5. The CDR3 loop reads CASSSRDRGGGYTF. CDR3 in DNA: TGTGCCAGCAGTTCCCGGGACAGGGGGGGTGGCTACACCTTC.

The chain couples TRBV7-7 to TRBJ1-3; no clear D gene. Trimming cost V 5 bases and J 0 bases, with 14 bases left between them. CDR1 is SSHAT and CDR2 is FNYEAQ in the germline V gene (reference sequence). This CDR3 is built from 16 residues. The DNA of the CDR3 is TGTGCCAGCAGCCCCCATAGTGGGAGCTCTGGAAACACCATATATTTT. Encoded protein: CASSPHSGSSGNTIYF. Complete variable domain (other parts from reference TRBV7-7 and TRBJ1-3): GAGVSQSPRYKVTKRGQDVTLRCDPISSHATLYWYQQALGQGPEFLTYFNYEAQPDKSGLPSDRFSAERPEGSISTLTIQRTEQRDSAMYRCASSPHSGSSGNTIYFGEGSWLTVV.

The DNA for the CDR3 is TGTGCCAGCTCACTCTCCAGTAGCACAGATACGCAGTATTTT. Translating it yields CASSLSSSTDTQYF. V and J are TRBV18 and TRBJ2-3, with no clear D. Per the germline V gene, CDR1 is KGHSH and CDR2 is LQKENI. The V end was cut by 4 bases, the J end by 0 bases, with 8 bases between. The CDR3 has 14 amino acids. Based on the CDR3 plus reference TRBV18 and TRBJ2-3, the full variable domain is NAGVMQNPRHLVRRRGQEARLRCSPMKGHSHVYWYRQLPEEGLKFMVYLQKENIIDESGMPKERFSAEFPKEGPSILRIQQVVRGDSAAYFCASSLSSSTDTQYFGPGTRLTVL.

The chain uses TRBV15 and TRBJ2-5, with a possible D match to TRBD1 (6 bases). With 5 bases removed from V and 1 base from J, the gap between germline ends came to 8 bases. Germline assignment: CDR1 LNHNV and CDR2 YYDKDF (reference sequence). The CDR3 has 13 amino acids. This CDR3 reads CATSSDSQETQYF. In DNA, the CDR3 is TGTGCCACCAGCTCGGACAGCCAAGAGACCCAGTACTTC.

V usage is TRBV7-2 and J usage is TRBJ2-7; TRBD2 is a possible D gene (5 bases). Germline loops: CDR1 SGHTA, CDR2 FQGNSA. The CDR3 is made up of 14 amino acids. V lost 6 bases to trimming and J lost 0 bases, with 12 bases between them. CDR3 protein: CASSPGLASYEQYF. The CDR3, as DNA: TGTGCCAGCAGTCCTGGACTGGCCTCCTACGAGCAGTACTTC.

This chain uses TRBV11-1 with TRBJ2-5; the D gene is possibly TRBD1 (6 bases). Germline-derived CDR1 and CDR2 are SGHAT and FQDESV (reference sequence). CDR3 size: 13 residues. Between the trimmed V and J ends, which lost 2 bases and 7 bases, there was a span of 11 bases. In DNA, the CDR3 is TGTGCCAGCAGCTTACAGATAGGGGGGACCCAGTACTTC. Its translation is CASSLQIGGTQYF.

The V call is TRBV7-2, the J call TRBJ2-3; D gene uncertain. The germline V gene has CDR1 SGHTA and CDR2 FQGNSA. There are 14 residues in the CDR3. Deletions cut 5 bases from V and 4 bases from J, with 13 bases between. The CDR3 bases are TGTGCCAGCAGCCTCATGGTAGAATCAGATACGCAGTATTTT. It codes for CASSLMVESDTQYF.

This clone turned up a few times. The chain's CDR3 is CASSPPGTGRTYEQYF. CDR3 bases: TGTGCCAGCTCACCACCCGGGACAGGGCGGACCTACGAGCAGTACTTC. The chain links TRBV18 to TRBJ2-7; TRBD1 agrees at 9 bases. CDR1 and CDR2 from the germline V gene are KGHSH and LQKENI. With V trimmed by 0 bases and J by 2 bases, 5 bases remained unmatched. This CDR3 comprises 16 residues.

This clone was seen just once. The CDR3 loop is CASSYGGGALEETQYF. CDR3 nucleotide sequence: TGTGCCAGCAGTTATGGAGGGGGCGCCTTAGAAGAGACCCAGTACTTC. The V and J genes are TRBV6-2 or TRBV6-3 and TRBJ2-5; tentative D call: TRBD1 (7 bases). V dropped 3 bases and J dropped 3 bases, with 17 bases sitting between them. The CDR3 length is 16 residues. Germline values: CDR1 MNHEY, CDR2 SVGEGT.

This chain links TRBV28 with TRBJ1-2; D is uncertain. The CDR3 totals 17 residues. Germline V lookup: CDR1 MDHEN, CDR2 SYDVKM. Trimming pared 6 bases from V and 5 bases from J, leaving 25 bases between. The CDR3 region has the DNA TGTGCCAGCAGGTTGGGTGGAGGAGGGAACCCGGGGTATGGCTACACCTTC. This sequence encodes CASRLGGGGNPGYGYTF.